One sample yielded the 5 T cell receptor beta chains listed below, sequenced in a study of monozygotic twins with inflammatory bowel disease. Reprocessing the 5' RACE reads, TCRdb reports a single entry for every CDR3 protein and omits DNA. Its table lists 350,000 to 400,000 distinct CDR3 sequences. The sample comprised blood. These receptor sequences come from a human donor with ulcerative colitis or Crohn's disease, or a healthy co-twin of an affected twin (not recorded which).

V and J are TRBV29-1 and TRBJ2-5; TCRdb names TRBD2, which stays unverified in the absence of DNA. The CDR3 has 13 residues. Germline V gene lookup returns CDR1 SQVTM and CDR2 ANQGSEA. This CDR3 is CSVGQRLQETQYF. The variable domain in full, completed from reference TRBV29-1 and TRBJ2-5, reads SAVISQKPSRDICQRGTSLTIQCQVDSQVTMMFWYRQQPGQSLTLIATANQGSEATYESGFVIDKFPISRPNLTFSTLTVSNMSPEDSSIYLCSVGQRLQETQYFGPGTRLLVL.

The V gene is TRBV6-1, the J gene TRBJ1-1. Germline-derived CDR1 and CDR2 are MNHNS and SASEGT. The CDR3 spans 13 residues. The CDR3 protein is CASSEKQYTEAFF.

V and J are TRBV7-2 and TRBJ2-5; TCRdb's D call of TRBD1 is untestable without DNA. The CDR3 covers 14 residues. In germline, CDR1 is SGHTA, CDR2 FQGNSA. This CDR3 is CASSLGGNGETQYF.

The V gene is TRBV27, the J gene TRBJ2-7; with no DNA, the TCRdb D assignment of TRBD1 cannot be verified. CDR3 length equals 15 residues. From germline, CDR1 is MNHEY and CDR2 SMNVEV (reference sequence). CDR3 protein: CASSWSPGITYEQYF.

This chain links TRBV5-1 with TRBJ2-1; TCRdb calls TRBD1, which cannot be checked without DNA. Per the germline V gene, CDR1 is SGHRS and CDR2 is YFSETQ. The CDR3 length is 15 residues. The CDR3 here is CASSLGQGVPNEQFF.